These 27 T cell receptor beta chains were all obtained from the same sample, sequenced in a study of T cells in Graves' hyperthyroidism and ophthalmopathy. The source material, RNA transcripts, was used to amplify TCR beta CDR3 regions. The TCR CDR3 first-round RT-PCR relied on the HTBI primer set. MiXCR was run by TCRdb on the multiplex PCR reads, yielding one entry per CDR3 protein. In the table there are about 400,000 distinct CDR3 sequences, about 14% of which are singletons. The sample taken for sequencing was blood. These receptors came from a man in his fifties with Graves' ophthalmopathy.

This clonotype was seen ten or more times. The chain has TRBV7-9 and TRBJ2-1; 9 nucleotides line up with TRBD1. Per the germline V gene, CDR1 is SEHNR and CDR2 is FQNEAQ (reference sequence). This CDR3 region has 15 residues. Germline trimming cut 7 bases from V and 3 bases from J; bases unmatched to any gene: 7. The DNA of the CDR3 is TGTGCCAGCACAAAGGACAGGGGAAACTACAATGAGCAGTTCTTC. It encodes CASTKDRGNYNEQFF.

This clonotype was detected ten times or more. This chain connects TRBV2 to TRBJ2-3; D remains unclear. CDR1 is SNHLY and CDR2 is FYNNEI in the germline V gene. The CDR3 length is 15 residues. V was clipped by 0 bases and J by 12 bases, with 19 bases between them. The CDR3 nucleotides read TGTGCCAGCAGTGAAGCGCCCTCAACTATCACGGCTCAGTATTTT. This encodes CASSEAPSTITAQYF.

This clonotype was picked up a small number of times. The V call is TRBV4-2, the J call TRBJ1-4, with D uncertain. V lost 9 bases and J 6 bases, leaving 11 bases between the germline ends. The germline V gene has CDR1 LGHNA and CDR2 YNFKEQ. This CDR3 has 12 amino acids. CDR3 nucleotide sequence: TGTGCCAGTTCCGCGAGAGATGAAAAACTGTTTTTT. Translating it yields CASSARDEKLFF.

This clonotype has at least ten counts. This chain links TRBV20-1 with TRBJ2-7, with D hard to call. Trimming took 3 bases from V and 0 from J, leaving 3 bases between them. The CDR3 loop spans 11 amino acids. CDR1 DFQATT and CDR2 SNEGSKA come from the germline V gene (reference sequence). In DNA, the CDR3 is TGCAGTGCTAGTTCCTCCTACGAGCAGTACTTC. Its protein is CSASSSYEQYF.

The gene calls are TRBV3-1 and TRBJ1-4; D may be TRBD1 (5 bases). The germline V and J ends were trimmed by 0 bases and 6 bases, with 17 bases remaining between them. This CDR3 region has 17 residues. The germline CDR1 and CDR2 sequences are LGHDT and YNNKEL (reference sequence). CDR3 DNA sequence: TGTGCCAGCAGCCAAGATTGGGTGACAGCGTCGTATGAAAAACTGTTTTTT. Translating gives CASSQDWVTASYEKLFF.

This clonotype was picked up many times. This chain connects TRBV7-2 to TRBJ2-1, with 9 bases that match TRBD2. CDR3 length: 18 amino acids. The germline V gene has CDR1 SGHTA and CDR2 FQGNSA. The V gene end was trimmed by 8 bases and the J gene end by 4 bases; junction bases not matched to a gene: 18. CDR3 sequence: CASRRTRFGLAGYNEQFF. The CDR3 region has the DNA TGTGCCAGCCGCCGGACACGGTTTGGGCTAGCGGGGTACAATGAGCAGTTCTTC.

The chain uses TRBV10-3 and TRBJ2-1, with 13 bases matching TRBD2. The CDR3 contains 19 residues. Germline CDR1 and CDR2: ENHRY and SYGVKD. V was clipped by 10 bases and J by 4 bases; unmatched bases: 19. The CDR3 DNA reads TGTGCCACCAGAACCGGGACTAGCGGGATCCCAGCGGGTTACAATGAGCAGTTCTTC. Encoded protein: CATRTGTSGIPAGYNEQFF.

This clonotype was observed many times. The chain has TRBV27 and TRBJ2-2; 8 bases line up with TRBD1. The CDR3 runs 15 residues. With V trimmed by 3 bases and J by 1 base, 1 base remained unmatched. Germline V gene lookup returns CDR1 MNHEY and CDR2 SMNVEV (reference sequence). The chain's CDR3 is CASSFGTGNTGELFF. The CDR3 nucleotides read TGTGCCAGCAGTTTCGGGACAGGGAACACCGGGGAGCTGTTTTTT.

The chain joins TRBV12-3 or TRBV12-4 to TRBJ1-1, with 7 positions matching TRBD1. The CDR3 runs to 16 residues. Trimming removed 3 bases from V and 5 bases from J; junction bases left unmatched: 12. The CDR3 DNA sequence: TGTGCCAGCAGTTTGAGACAGGGAAGGGCCGGGACTGAAGCTTTCTTT. Its translation: CASSLRQGRAGTEAFF.

This clonotype appeared once. This may be a read error: a much more frequent sequence differs by one nucleotide. The rearrangement uses TRBV20-1 and TRBJ1-4, with a tentative D call TRBD1 (5 bases). CDR1 and CDR2 (germline): DFQATT, SNEGSKA (reference sequence). Trimming removed 0 bases at V and 5 bases at J, with 13 bases between. CDR3 size: 15 residues. CDR3 in DNA: TGCAGTGCTAGAGAGGAGGACGGGGACAATGAAAAACTGTTTTTT. This sequence encodes CSAREEDGDNEKLFF.

This clonotype appeared a few times. The chain joins TRBV20-1 to TRBJ1-1, with 9 bases lining up with TRBD1. V was clipped by 7 bases and J by 1 base; unmatched bases: 7. This CDR3 comprises 14 residues. In germline, CDR1 is DFQATT, CDR2 SNEGSKA (reference sequence). CDR3 bases: TGCAGTGGAAGACAGGGGGTCGGGAACACTGAAGCTTTCTTT. Amino acids: CSGRQGVGNTEAFF.

A word on this clonotype: A read error may account for a junction end that differs from germline. The chain has TRBV2 and TRBJ2-2; 8 nucleotides line up with TRBD2. Looked up from germline, CDR1 is SNHLY and CDR2 is FYNNEI. This CDR3 is built from 17 residues. CDR3 in amino acids: CASSDLAGTSPSGELSF. The CDR3, as DNA: TGTGCCAGCAGTGACTTAGCGGGGACTTCACCGTCAGGGGAGCTGTCTTTT. The full variable domain, its missing parts supplied by reference TRBV2 and TRBJ2-2, is EPEVTQTPSHQVTQMGQEVILRCVPISNHLYFYWYRQILGQKVEFLVSFYNNEISEKSEIFDDQFSVERPDGSNFTLKIRSTKLEDSAMYFCASSDLAGTSPSGELSFGEGSRLTVL.

The CDR3 sequence: CASSVGLAGKEHTQYF. The CDR3, as DNA: TGTGCCAGCAGCGTCGGACTAGCGGGAAAGGAACATACGCAGTATTTT. The chain carries TRBV3-1 and TRBJ2-3; 12 nucleotides agree with TRBD2. The CDR3 runs 16 residues. Germline loops: CDR1 LGHDT, CDR2 YNNKEL (reference sequence). The J segment lost 7 bases and the V segment lost 5 bases, leaving 10 bases of the junction unmatched.

This clonotype occurred many times. The chain couples TRBV6-1 to TRBJ2-1, with 10 bases that match TRBD1. Germline CDR1 MNHNS, CDR2 SASEGT. V was clipped by 0 bases and J by 4 bases; unmatched bases: 6. The CDR3 runs to 17 residues. This CDR3 is CASSEARTGGFYNEQFF. The CDR3 region has the DNA TGTGCCAGCAGTGAAGCGCGGACAGGGGGGTTTTACAATGAGCAGTTCTTC.

This clonotype came up many times. V gene TRBV20-1 combines with J gene TRBJ1-1, with 10 bases identical to TRBD1. V shed 6 bases and J 6 bases; nucleotides not matched to a gene: 10. Germline lookup yields CDR1 DFQATT and CDR2 SNEGSKA (reference sequence). The CDR3 consists of 14 residues. CDR3 in DNA: TGCAGTGCGGAGAAGACAGGGGGCAGATCTGAAGCTTTCTTT. It yields the protein CSAEKTGGRSEAFF.

The rearrangement uses TRBV19 and TRBJ1-1, with D uncertain. The V end lost 5 bases, the J end lost 3 bases, and 7 bases lay between the germline ends. The CDR3 length is 12 residues. CDR1 is LNHDA and CDR2 is SQIVND in the germline V gene (reference sequence). CDR3 DNA sequence: TGTGCCAGTAGTGATTCCTACACTGAAGCTTTCTTT. Amino acids: CASSDSYTEAFF. The full variable domain, rest sourced from reference TRBV19 and TRBJ1-1, is DGGITQSPKYLFRKEGQNVTLSCEQNLNHDAMYWYRQDPGQGLRLIYYSQIVNDFQKGDIAEGYSVSREKKESFPLTVTSAQKNPTAFYLCASSDSYTEAFFGQGTRLTVV.

This clonotype was seen repeatedly, ten times or more. The rearrangement joins TRBV2 to TRBJ1-2; D is unclear. Germline lookup yields CDR1 SNHLY and CDR2 FYNNEI. This CDR3 is 14 amino acids long. V was clipped by 4 bases and J by 2 bases, with 11 bases between them. The CDR3 DNA is TGTGCCAGCAGTGTTAGACCGAACAACTATGGCTACACCTTC. This encodes CASSVRPNNYGYTF.

This clonotype was counted many times. V is TRBV5-6 and J is TRBJ1-5; 7 bases are shared with TRBD1. The CDR3 runs to 14 residues. V gave up 4 bases and J gave up 5 bases; unmatched junction bases: 6. CDR1 is SGHDT and CDR2 is YYEEEE in the germline V gene. CDR3 loop: CASSLRQGDQPQHF. In nucleotides, the CDR3 is TGTGCCAGCAGCCTTAGACAGGGTGATCAGCCCCAGCATTTT.

This clonotype was seen ten or more times. The chain has TRBV7-9 and TRBJ2-7; the match to TRBD1 covers 11 bases. Germline V lookup: CDR1 SEHNR, CDR2 FQNEAQ (reference sequence). Losses at the gene ends were 2 bases for V and 3 bases for J; bases not matched to a gene: 3. The CDR3 covers 15 residues. The CDR3 protein is CASSLRTGGGYEQYF. In DNA, the CDR3 is TGTGCCAGCAGCTTAAGGACAGGGGGCGGCTACGAGCAGTACTTC.

This clonotype occurred a few times. The chain couples TRBV5-6 to TRBJ1-5; D uncertain. From germline, CDR1 is SGHDT and CDR2 YYEEEE. The ends were cut back, 1 base at V and 9 bases at J, with 23 bases in the middle. This CDR3 spans 17 amino acids. The chain's CDR3 is CASSLRARVGSAGPQHF. The CDR3 nucleotides read TGTGCCAGCAGCTTGAGGGCTCGTGTCGGATCAGCGGGGCCCCAGCATTTT. The entire variable domain, with the rest obtained from reference TRBV5-6 and TRBJ1-5, is as follows: DAGVTQSPTHLIKTRGQQVTLRCSPKSGHDTVSWYQQALGQGPQFIFQYYEEEERQRGNFPDRFSGHQFPNYSSELNVNALLLGDSALYLCASSLRARVGSAGPQHFGDGTRLSIL.

This rearrangement joins TRBV24-1 to TRBJ2-1; TRBD2 aligns across 11 bases. V lost 3 bases, J lost 7 bases, and 1 base stayed unmatched. Per the germline V gene, CDR1 is KGHDR and CDR2 is SFDVKD. This CDR3 contains 14 residues. This CDR3 reads CATSDRLAGNEQFF. The CDR3 DNA follows: TGTGCCACCAGTGATCGACTAGCGGGAAATGAGCAGTTCTTC.

In its sample, this clonotype was seen many times. The chain has TRBV2 and TRBJ2-2; TRBD2 might be the D (5 bases). The CDR3 length is 16 residues. Per the germline V gene, CDR1 is SNHLY and CDR2 is FYNNEI. Trimming stripped 6 bases from V and 2 bases from J, with 16 bases between. CDR3: CASRDGGSRNTGELFF. The CDR3 nucleotides read TGTGCCAGCAGGGACGGCGGGTCCAGAAACACCGGGGAGCTGTTTTTT.

This clonotype was detected many times. The J gene is TRBJ2-3, the V gene TRBV3-1; 13 bases are shared with TRBD2. The CDR3 is made up of 16 amino acids. V shed 4 bases and J 5 bases; nucleotides not matched to a gene: 6. Germline CDR1 LGHDT, CDR2 YNNKEL (reference sequence). CDR3 DNA sequence: TGTGCCAGCAGCCCACTAGCGGGAGGGCCATTAGATACGCAGTATTTT. Its protein is CASSPLAGGPLDTQYF.

J is TRBJ2-2 and V is TRBV10-3; D ambiguous. V was trimmed by 0 bases and J by 0 bases, leaving 14 bases between them. The germline gives CDR1 ENHRY, CDR2 SYGVKD. The CDR3 totals 18 residues. CDR3 bases: TGTGCCATCAGTGAGTCTCATGTGGAAAACACGAACACCGGGGAGCTGTTTTTT. Residues: CAISESHVENTNTGELFF.

This clonotype was observed at least ten times. This chain links TRBV7-2 with TRBJ2-7, with no clear D. V lost 1 base and J 1 base, leaving 11 bases between the germline ends. This CDR3 region has 15 residues. Germline assignment: CDR1 SGHTA and CDR2 FQGNSA. CDR3 DNA sequence: TGTGCCAGCAGCTTAGACCTCCCGCGGTCCTACGAGCAGTACTTC. Amino acid sequence: CASSLDLPRSYEQYF. The variable domain in full, with the rest retrieved from reference TRBV7-2 and TRBJ2-7, is GAGVSQSPSNKVTEKGKDVELRCDPISGHTALYWYRQSLGQGLEFLIYFQGNSAPDKSGLPSDRFSAERTGGSVSTLTIQRTQQEDSAVYLCASSLDLPRSYEQYFGPGTRLTVT.

This chain connects TRBV2 to TRBJ2-7; D may correspond to TRBD1 or TRBD2 (6 bases each). Germline CDR1 reads SNHLY; CDR2 reads FYNNEI. There are 15 residues in the CDR3. The germline V and J ends were trimmed by 11 bases and 6 bases, with 26 bases remaining between them. CDR3 loop: CAFQGGGNKALEQYF. The CDR3 DNA follows: TGTGCCTTCCAAGGAGGGGGTAATAAGGCCCTCGAGCAGTACTTC.

The table lists this clonotype with many counts. The chain has TRBV12-3 or TRBV12-4 and TRBJ2-5; TRBD2 matches at 7 bases. The CDR3 runs to 13 residues. V lost 3 bases, J lost 2 bases, and 0 bases stayed unmatched. In DNA, the CDR3 is TGTGCCAGCAGTTTCGGGGGGCAAGAGACCCAGTACTTC. Translating it yields CASSFGGQETQYF.